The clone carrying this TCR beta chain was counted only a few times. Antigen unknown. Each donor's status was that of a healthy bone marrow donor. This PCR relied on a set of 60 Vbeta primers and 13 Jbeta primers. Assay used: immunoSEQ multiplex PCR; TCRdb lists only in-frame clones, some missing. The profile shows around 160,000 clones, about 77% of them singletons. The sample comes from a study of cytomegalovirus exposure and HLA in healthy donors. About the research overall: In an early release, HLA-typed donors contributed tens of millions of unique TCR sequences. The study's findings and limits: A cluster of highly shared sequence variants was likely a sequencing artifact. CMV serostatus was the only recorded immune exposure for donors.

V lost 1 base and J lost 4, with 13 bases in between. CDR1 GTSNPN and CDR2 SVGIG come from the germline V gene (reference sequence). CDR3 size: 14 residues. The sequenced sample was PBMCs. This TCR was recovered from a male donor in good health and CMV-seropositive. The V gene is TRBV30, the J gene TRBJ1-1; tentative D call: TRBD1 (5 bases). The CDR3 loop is CAWSGYRLFTEAFF. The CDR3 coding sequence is TGTGCCTGGAGTGGTTACAGGTTATTCACTGAAGCTTTCTTT. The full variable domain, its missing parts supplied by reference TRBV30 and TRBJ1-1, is SQTIHQWPATLVQPVGSPLSLECTVEGTSNPNLYWYRQAAGRGLQLLFYSVGIGQISSEVPQNLSASRPQDRQFILSSKKLLLSDSGFYLCAWSGYRLFTEAFFGQGTRLTVV.